Each of the 32 T cell receptor beta chains below was sequenced from the same sample in a study of long-term antiretroviral therapy in people with HIV. Sequencing used immunoSEQ v3.0 at survey level. Assay: immunoSEQ multiplex PCR; the TCRdb copy retains only in-frame clones and omits some. The data show just over 35,000 clones, with 94% seen just once and 3.6% held by the top ten. This sample comprised unsorted PBMCs, obtained 4.1 years after starting antiretroviral therapy. These receptors were obtained from a woman aged 50 to 60 with HIV.

On this clone itself: The junction does not match germline at one end; this may be a read error. The rearrangement links TRBV30 to TRBJ1-4, with 7 positions matching TRBD1. The CDR3 is 11 residues long. The germline V gene has CDR1 GTSNPN and CDR2 SVGIG (reference sequence). This chain's CDR3 is CTGTVNEKLFF. The CDR3 DNA reads TGCACCGGGACAGTTAATGAAAAACTGTTTTTT. Based on the CDR3 plus reference TRBV30 and TRBJ1-4, the full variable domain is SQTIHQWPATLVQPVGSPLSLECTVEGTSNPNLYWYRQAAGRGLQLLFYSVGIGQISSEVPQNLSASRPQDRQFILSSKKLLLSDSGFYLCTGTVNEKLFFGSGTQLSVL.

CDR3 nucleotides: TGCAGCGTGGGGGGTGACAGGAAGGCTAGGTATGGCTACACCTTC. Its protein product is CSVGGDRKARYGYTF. V is TRBV29-1 and J is TRBJ1-2, with a possible D match to TRBD1 (6 bases). Germline V gene data show CDR1 as SQVTM and CDR2 as ANQGSEA. Trimming left V 6 bases short and J 5 bases short, with 22 bases between. This CDR3 contains 15 residues. Full variable domain (remainder filled in from reference TRBV29-1 and TRBJ1-2): SAVISQKPSRDICQRGTSLTIQCQVDSQVTMMFWYRQQPGQSLTLIATANQGSEATYESGFVIDKFPISRPNLTFSTLTVSNMSPEDSSIYLCSVGGDRKARYGYTFGSGTRLTVV.

In DNA, the CDR3 is TGTGCCAGTAGACTAGCGGGGGAAAATGAGCAGTTCTTC. It encodes CASRLAGENEQFF. The V call is TRBV19, the J call TRBJ2-1; 11 bases map to TRBD2. This CDR3 is 13 amino acids long. V trimming: 6 bases; J trimming: 7 bases; junction bases outside the gene matches: 2. CDR1 is LNHDA and CDR2 is SQIVND in the germline V gene (reference sequence). Full variable domain (rest looked up from reference TRBV19 and TRBJ2-1): DGGITQSPKYLFRKEGQNVTLSCEQNLNHDAMYWYRQDPGQGLRLIYYSQIVNDFQKGDIAEGYSVSREKKESFPLTVTSAQKNPTAFYLCASRLAGENEQFFGPGTRLTVL.

The rearrangement links TRBV5-5 to TRBJ1-4; the match to TRBD1 covers 11 bases. Trimming removed 4 bases from V and 6 bases from J; junction bases left unmatched: 11. The CDR3 runs 17 residues. Germline V CDR1 and CDR2: SGHKS, YYEKEE (reference sequence). CDR3 protein: CASSVGQGAYWDEKLFF. In nucleotides, the CDR3 is TGTGCCAGCAGCGTTGGACAGGGGGCGTATTGGGATGAAAAACTGTTTTTT.

The V gene is TRBV11-3, the J gene TRBJ2-6; a possible D gene is TRBD2 (5 bases). The germline gives CDR1 SGHNT, CDR2 YENEEA. The CDR3 runs 15 residues. The V end lost 1 base, the J end lost 1 base, and 5 bases lay between the germline ends. This chain's CDR3 is CASSLGESGANVLTF. In DNA form, the CDR3 reads TGTGCCAGCAGCTTAGGGGAGTCTGGGGCCAACGTCCTGACTTTC.

J is TRBJ1-1 and V is TRBV7-3, with D perhaps TRBD1 (5 bases). CDR1 and CDR2 from the germline V gene are SGHTA and FQGTGA. CDR3 length equals 13 residues. Between the trimmed V and J ends, which lost 5 bases and 0 bases, there was a span of 7 bases. CDR3 nucleotide sequence: TGTGCCAGCAGCGAGGGGTTGAACACTGAAGCTTTCTTT. This codes for CASSEGLNTEAFF.

The rearrangement uses TRBV30 and TRBJ1-5; D is possibly TRBD1 (6 bases). Germline V lookup: CDR1 GTSNPN, CDR2 SVGIG (reference sequence). CDR3 length: 14 residues. V dropped 0 bases and J dropped 2 bases, with 8 bases sitting between them. The CDR3 nucleotides are TGTGCCTGGAGTGTAGGACAGCGCAATCAGCCCCAGCATTTT. As protein: CAWSVGQRNQPQHF.

The chain combines TRBV7-2 with TRBJ2-7; D is undetermined. Looked up from germline, CDR1 is SGHTA and CDR2 is FQGNSA. CDR3 size: 13 residues. The V and J ends lost 4 bases and 1 base respectively, with 8 bases between them. CDR3 DNA: TGTGCCAGCAGCTCCGGATCGTCCTACGAGCAGTACTTC. Encoded protein: CASSSGSSYEQYF.

The V call is TRBV15, the J call TRBJ2-1; 8 nucleotides align to TRBD2. Germline V gene sequence: CDR1 LNHNV, CDR2 YYDKDF (reference sequence). This CDR3 spans 15 amino acids. The J segment lost 10 bases and the V segment lost 3 bases, leaving 11 bases of the junction unmatched. CDR3 loop: CATSRIAGPLIEQFF. CDR3 nucleotide sequence: TGTGCCACCAGCAGGATAGCGGGGCCCCTCATAGAGCAGTTCTTC.

The V gene is TRBV4-1, the J gene TRBJ2-7, with TRBD2 matching over 9 bases. Trimming cost V 0 bases and J 0 bases; bases outside gene matches: 9. Germline V gene lookup returns CDR1 MGHRA and CDR2 YSYEKL. This CDR3 comprises 18 residues. The CDR3 sequence is CASSQDLPSGASSYEQYF. The CDR3 nucleotides are TGCGCCAGCAGCCAAGATCTTCCTAGCGGGGCTAGCTCCTACGAGCAGTACTTC.

The chain uses TRBV19 and TRBJ2-1; TRBD1 matches 7 bases. V lost 11 bases to trimming and J lost 3 bases; unmatched junction nucleotides: 7. CDR3 length: 13 amino acids. In germline, CDR1 is LNHDA, CDR2 SQIVND (reference sequence). The CDR3 is CAASRDSYNEQFF. In DNA form, the CDR3 reads TGTGCCGCCTCCCGGGACAGCTACAATGAGCAGTTCTTC.

This clone was recorded once. The chain links TRBV7-3 to TRBJ2-5, with no clear D. V was clipped by 0 bases and J by 7 bases, with 6 bases between them. The germline V gene encodes CDR1 SGHTA and CDR2 FQGTGA. This CDR3 contains 12 residues. The CDR3: CASSLTLGTQYF. The CDR3 region has the DNA TGTGCCAGCAGCTTAACACTGGGGACCCAGTACTTC.

V gene TRBV15 combines with J gene TRBJ2-1; 7 bases are shared with TRBD2. CDR3 length equals 15 residues. The junction had 5 bases not matched to a gene; V was cut back by 2 bases and J by 4 bases. From germline, CDR1 is LNHNV and CDR2 YYDKDF (reference sequence). For the CDR3, the DNA is TGTGCCACCAGCAGACTGTCGGGGGGTTACAATGAGCAGTTCTTC. Translated: CATSRLSGGYNEQFF.

The CDR3, as DNA: TGCGCCAGCAGCCAAGGAGGAGTGCAGGGTAAGGAGACCCAGTACTTC. Translating gives CASSQGGVQGKETQYF. V usage is TRBV4-1 and J usage is TRBJ2-5; possible D gene TRBD1, 5 bases. CDR1 and CDR2 (germline): MGHRA, YSYEKL. The CDR3 has 16 residues. Trimming stripped 1 base from V and 5 bases from J, with 17 bases between.

In DNA form, the CDR3 reads TGTGCCAGCAGTGAGAACTACGAAAAACTGTTTTTT. Translating gives CASSENYEKLFF. The V gene is TRBV2, the J gene TRBJ1-4, with unresolved D. Trimming shortened V by 3 bases and J by 8 bases, and 7 bases separated the two germline ends. The length of the CDR3 is 12 residues. Germline V gene sequence: CDR1 SNHLY, CDR2 FYNNEI.

This chain joins TRBV4-1 and TRBJ2-5; maybe TRBD2 (6 bases). Trimming took 4 bases from V and 5 from J, leaving 11 bases between them. The length of the CDR3 is 13 residues. CDR1 is MGHRA and CDR2 is YSYEKL in the germline V gene. CDR3 region: CASSLAGGETQYF. The CDR3 DNA follows: TGCGCCAGCAGCCTGGCCGGGGGTGAGACCCAGTACTTC.

This chain connects TRBV7-3 to TRBJ1-1, with a weak D call TRBD1 (6 bases). The germline V and J ends were trimmed by 8 bases and 5 bases, with 15 bases remaining between them. The CDR3 sequence is 13 residues long. CDR1 is SGHTA and CDR2 is FQGTGA in the germline V gene. The CDR3 sequence is CASSQGVGTEAFF. CDR3 nucleotides: TGTGCCAGCTCACAGGGAGTTGGGACTGAAGCTTTCTTT. Full variable domain (outside the CDR3, taken from reference TRBV7-3 and TRBJ1-1): GAGVSQTPSNKVTEKGKYVELRCDPISGHTALYWYRQSLGQGPEFLIYFQGTGAADDSGLPNDRFFAVRPEGSVSTLKIQRTERGDSAVYLCASSQGVGTEAFFGQGTRLTVV.

The chain employs TRBV5-4 and TRBJ1-3; 9 nucleotides agree with TRBD1. The CDR3 is 17 amino acids. The V gene's germline CDR1 is SGHNT and CDR2 YYREEE (reference sequence). The J segment lost 4 bases and the V segment lost 2 bases, leaving 10 bases of the junction unmatched. The CDR3 DNA reads as TGTGCCAGCAGCTTTGGATCAGACAGGGGGGGAGGAAACACCATATATTTT. This encodes CASSFGSDRGGGNTIYF.

The J gene is TRBJ1-1, the V gene TRBV9, with 8 nucleotides matching TRBD1. J gave up 1 base and V 1 base, and 3 bases lay outside the gene matches. Germline V gives CDR1 SGDLS, CDR2 YYNGEE. CDR3 length: 15 residues. CDR3 region: CASSVQGTGNTEAFF. The CDR3 DNA follows: TGTGCCAGCAGCGTACAAGGGACAGGGAACACTGAAGCTTTCTTT.

This clone was seen more than once but under ten times. The chain employs TRBV2 and TRBJ1-1; no firm D call. This CDR3 contains 15 residues. V was shortened by 6 bases and J by 0 bases, with 14 bases between the two germline ends. Germline lookup yields CDR1 SNHLY and CDR2 FYNNEI. The CDR3 bases are TGTGCCAGCAGAGATGAGAGGGCAGTGAACACTGAAGCTTTCTTT. Amino acids: CASRDERAVNTEAFF.

The rearrangement uses TRBV18 and TRBJ2-5; possible D gene TRBD1, 6 bases. Germline assignment: CDR1 KGHSH and CDR2 LQKENI. Between the trimmed V and J ends, which lost 6 bases and 2 bases, there was a span of 13 bases. This CDR3 spans 14 amino acids. CDR3 in amino acids: CASSDPGVQETQYF. CDR3 DNA: TGTGCCAGCTCCGACCCAGGGGTGCAAGAGACCCAGTACTTC.

The chain is built from TRBV12-5 and TRBJ2-3; D not certain. Per the germline V gene, CDR1 is LGHNT and CDR2 is FRNRAP. Deletions cut 5 bases from V and 1 base from J, with 7 bases between. The CDR3 covers 13 residues. The CDR3 region is CASGLAGTDTQYF. CDR3 coding DNA: TGTGCTAGTGGTCTCGCGGGCACAGATACGCAGTATTTT.

The chain is built from TRBV30 and TRBJ2-2, with TRBD1 matching over 8 bases. V was pared by 8 bases and J by 2 bases, with 7 bases of the junction left unmatched. This CDR3 comprises 14 residues. Germline loops: CDR1 GTSNPN, CDR2 SVGIG (reference sequence). The CDR3 coding sequence is TGTGCCCTCAGACAGGGGATTAACACCGGGGAGCTGTTTTTT. Its protein product is CALRQGINTGELFF. The full variable domain, completed using reference TRBV30 and TRBJ2-2, is SQTIHQWPATLVQPVGSPLSLECTVEGTSNPNLYWYRQAAGRGLQLLFYSVGIGQISSEVPQNLSASRPQDRQFILSSKKLLLSDSGFYLCALRQGINTGELFFGEGSRLTVL.

This clone has just one count. The DNA for the CDR3 is TGTGCCAGCAGTCTGGGGTGGGGGGGCACAGATACGCAGTATTTT. This gives the protein CASSLGWGGTDTQYF. The rearrangement links TRBV7-6 to TRBJ2-3; a possible D gene is TRBD2 (6 bases). V shed 6 bases and J shed 1 base, with 14 bases lying between them. The CDR3 totals 15 residues. CDR1 SGHVS and CDR2 FNYEAQ come from the germline V gene.

The chain combines TRBV5-1 with TRBJ2-1; 13 nucleotides align to TRBD2. Germline assignment: CDR1 SGHRS and CDR2 YFSETQ. The CDR3 is made up of 18 amino acids. V trimming: 1 base; J trimming: 8 bases; junction bases outside the gene matches: 12. CDR3: CASSLKPTGTSGDDEQFF. In DNA, the CDR3 is TGCGCCAGCAGCTTGAAACCCACCGGGACTAGCGGGGACGATGAGCAGTTCTTC. The full variable domain, in which reference TRBV5-1 and TRBJ2-1 provide the parts outside the CDR3, is KAGVTQTPRYLIKTRGQQVTLSCSPISGHRSVSWYQQTPGQGLQFLFEYFSETQRNKGNFPGRFSGRQFSNSRSEMNVSTLELGDSALYLCASSLKPTGTSGDDEQFFGPGTRLTVL.

V and J are TRBV12-5 and TRBJ2-3; D may be TRBD1 (6 bases). This CDR3 contains 14 residues. Germline V gives CDR1 LGHNT, CDR2 FRNRAP. V dropped 2 bases and J dropped 5 bases, with 11 bases sitting between them. For the CDR3, the DNA is TGTGCTAGTGGTTTGTCAGGGGCGGGAGATACGCAGTATTTT. Translated: CASGLSGAGDTQYF.

V usage is TRBV6-1 and J usage is TRBJ2-7; 8 bases are shared with TRBD1. CDR1 is MNHNS, CDR2 SASEGT, per germline. With V trimmed by 3 bases and J by 3 bases, 10 bases remained unmatched. This CDR3 comprises 16 residues. The DNA of the CDR3 is TGTGCCAGCAGTGACCCGACAGGGGTATCCCTCTACGAGCAGTACTTC. Translating it yields CASSDPTGVSLYEQYF.

This chain uses TRBV2 with TRBJ1-3, with a possible D match to TRBD1 (6 bases). The CDR3 is 14 residues long. The ends were cut back, 6 bases at V and 4 bases at J, with 13 bases in the middle. Per germline, CDR1 SNHLY and CDR2 FYNNEI. The CDR3 protein is CASSGGQLGNTIYF. The CDR3 nucleotides are TGTGCCAGCAGCGGCGGACAGTTAGGAAACACCATATATTTT.

The rearrangement links TRBV13 to TRBJ2-5; no firm D call. The CDR3 covers 12 residues. Germline CDR1 PRHDT, CDR2 FYEKMQ (reference sequence). V lost 5 bases and J 3 bases, leaving 7 bases between the germline ends. CDR3 loop: CASSLQEETQYF. CDR3 bases: TGTGCCAGCAGCCTGCAAGAAGAGACCCAGTACTTC.

The chain recombines TRBV7-2 with TRBJ1-4; tentatively, D is TRBD1 (6 bases). Looked up from germline, CDR1 is SGHTA and CDR2 is FQGNSA. The CDR3 loop spans 16 amino acids. Deletions cut 3 bases from V and 8 bases from J, with 19 bases between. The CDR3 sequence: CASSFVAGGAGEKLFF. CDR3 nucleotides: TGTGCCAGCAGCTTTGTGGCGGGGGGGGCCGGGGAAAAACTGTTTTTT.

The gene calls are TRBV12-5 and TRBJ2-1; TRBD1 matches at 11 bases. The V segment lost 4 bases and the J segment 6 bases; nucleotides outside the gene matches: 2. The CDR3 is 14 amino acids. Germline V lookup: CDR1 LGHNT, CDR2 FRNRAP. Here the CDR3 reads CASGSGQGGNEQFF. DNA for the CDR3: TGTGCTAGTGGTTCGGGACAGGGGGGCAATGAGCAGTTCTTC.

The V call is TRBV5-1, the J call TRBJ1-4; TRBD1 matches at 7 bases. Germline CDR1 is SGHRS and CDR2 is YFSETQ. The CDR3 is 14 residues long. J gave up 8 bases and V 3 bases, and 7 bases lay outside the gene matches. The CDR3 DNA sequence: TGCGCCAGCAGCTGGCAGGGGGAGCCCGAAAAACTGTTTTTT. As protein: CASSWQGEPEKLFF.